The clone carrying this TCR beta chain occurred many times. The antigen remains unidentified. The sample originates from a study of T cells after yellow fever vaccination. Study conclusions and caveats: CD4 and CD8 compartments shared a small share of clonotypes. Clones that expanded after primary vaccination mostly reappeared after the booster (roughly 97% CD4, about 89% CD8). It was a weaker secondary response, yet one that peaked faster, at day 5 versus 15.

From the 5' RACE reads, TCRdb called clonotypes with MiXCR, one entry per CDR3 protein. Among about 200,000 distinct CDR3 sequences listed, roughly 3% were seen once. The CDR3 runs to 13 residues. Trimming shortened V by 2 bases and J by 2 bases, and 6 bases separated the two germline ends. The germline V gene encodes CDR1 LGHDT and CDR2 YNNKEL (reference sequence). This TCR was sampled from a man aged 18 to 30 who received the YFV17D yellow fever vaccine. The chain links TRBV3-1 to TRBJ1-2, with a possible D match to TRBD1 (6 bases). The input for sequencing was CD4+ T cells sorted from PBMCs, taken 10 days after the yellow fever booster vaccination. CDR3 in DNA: TGTGCCAGCAGCCAAAGGGGGAACTATGGCTACACCTTC. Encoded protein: CASSQRGNYGYTF.